The 23 T cell receptor beta chains below come from one sample, sequenced in a study of cytomegalovirus exposure and HLA in healthy donors. Sequencing was performed with immunoSEQ multiplex PCR; in TCRdb, only in-frame clones are kept and a portion is missing. The repertoire holds 100,000 to 150,000 clones, with 89% as singletons. The sample taken for sequencing was PBMCs. The receptors come from a woman younger than 30 in good health and CMV-seronegative.

The V gene is TRBV11-3, the J gene TRBJ2-3, with TRBD2 matching 9 bases. After removal of 5 bases from V and 6 bases from J, the junction contained 6 bases not matched to a gene. CDR3 size: 14 residues. Germline V lookup: CDR1 SGHNT, CDR2 YENEEA. The CDR3 sequence: CASSVASGGDTQYF. The DNA of the CDR3 is TGTGCCAGCAGCGTGGCGAGCGGGGGGGATACGCAGTATTTT.

The chain uses TRBV30 and TRBJ1-6, with a possible D match to TRBD1 (6 bases). Germline V gene data show CDR1 as GTSNPN and CDR2 as SVGIG (reference sequence). V was trimmed by 4 bases and J by 0 bases, leaving 10 bases between them. The CDR3 contains 15 residues. The CDR3 sequence: CAWKGGSSYNSPLHF. CDR3 nucleotide sequence: TGTGCCTGGAAAGGGGGAAGCTCCTATAATTCACCCCTCCACTTT.

The CDR3 loop is CASSQDRTGVDEQFF. CDR3 DNA sequence: TGTGCCAGCAGCCAAGATCGGACAGGGGTCGATGAGCAGTTCTTC. The J gene is TRBJ2-1, the V gene TRBV4-2, with 9 bases lining up with TRBD1. The germline CDR1 and CDR2 sequences are LGHNA and YNFKEQ. The V gene end was trimmed by 0 bases and the J gene end by 8 bases; junction bases not matched to a gene: 5. This CDR3 is built from 15 residues.

This chain joins TRBV5-1 and TRBJ2-3; 7 bases align to TRBD2. Losses at the gene ends were 4 bases for V and 0 bases for J; bases not matched to a gene: 5. The CDR3 is 15 residues long. Germline-derived CDR1 and CDR2 are SGHRS and YFSETQ. The CDR3 DNA sequence: TGCGCCAGCAGCCGGCCGGGACTAAGCACAGATACGCAGTATTTT. It is translated as CASSRPGLSTDTQYF.

The V gene is TRBV6-1, the J gene TRBJ1-2; D is undetermined. Trimming took 1 base from V and 7 from J, leaving 19 bases between them. The CDR3 sequence is 16 residues long. Germline CDR1 and CDR2: MNHNS and SASEGT. CDR3 coding DNA: TGTGCCAGCAGTGAAGGAGTAGCCCGAATCGGCTTTGGCTACACCTTC. The encoded protein is CASSEGVARIGFGYTF.

The chain links TRBV29-1 to TRBJ2-7, with TRBD2 identical over 7 bases. CDR1 SQVTM and CDR2 ANQGSEA come from the germline V gene. V dropped 4 bases and J dropped 2; count of bases not matched to a gene: 8. The CDR3 length is 14 residues. The chain's CDR3 is CSVGGGLGAYEQYF. The CDR3 region has the DNA TGCAGCGTTGGGGGAGGGTTGGGGGCCTACGAGCAGTACTTC.

The chain combines TRBV30 with TRBJ1-3; tentatively, D is TRBD1 (6 bases). Trimming cost V 1 base and J 4 bases, with 14 bases left between them. The CDR3 sequence is 15 residues long. Germline V gene sequence: CDR1 GTSNPN, CDR2 SVGIG (reference sequence). The CDR3 nucleotides read TGTGCCTGGAGTGATCCCGGGACACTGGGAAACACCATATATTTT. This sequence encodes CAWSDPGTLGNTIYF.

The chain carries TRBV5-1 and TRBJ2-2; the match to TRBD1 covers 8 bases. Germline CDR1 reads SGHRS; CDR2 reads YFSETQ. The CDR3 covers 15 residues. The junction had 8 bases not matched to a gene; V was cut back by 3 bases and J by 7 bases. CDR3 DNA: TGCGCCAGCAGCTCGGTGACAGGGGTAAACGGGGAGCTGTTTTTT. Its translation: CASSSVTGVNGELFF.

This chain joins TRBV5-1 and TRBJ2-7; perhaps TRBD1 as D (7 bases). There are 14 residues in the CDR3. Germline V gene data show CDR1 as SGHRS and CDR2 as YFSETQ. The V end was cut by 3 bases, the J end by 4 bases, with 14 bases between. The CDR3 loop is CASSYGQEGYEQYV. Here the CDR3 DNA reads TGCGCCAGCAGCTACGGACAGGAGGGATACGAGCAGTACGTC.

The chain employs TRBV6-5 and TRBJ2-3; 8 bases line up with TRBD2. The CDR3 is 12 residues long. CDR1 is MNHEY, CDR2 SVGAGI, per germline. V shed 5 bases and J 6 bases; nucleotides not matched to a gene: 1. CDR3 sequence reads: CASSRGGDTQYF. The CDR3 coding sequence is TGTGCCAGCAGTCGCGGGGGGGATACGCAGTATTTT.

The chain has TRBV2 and TRBJ2-1, with TRBD2 identical over 9 bases. The V gene end was trimmed by 6 bases and the J gene end by 9 bases; junction bases not matched to a gene: 9. The CDR3 has 14 residues. The germline V gene encodes CDR1 SNHLY and CDR2 FYNNEI. CDR3 sequence: CASRGVAGVFEQFF. CDR3 nucleotides: TGTGCCAGCAGAGGGGTAGCGGGAGTCTTTGAGCAGTTCTTC.

The gene calls are TRBV7-2 and TRBJ2-2; 8 nucleotides line up with TRBD1. V dropped 5 bases and J dropped 7; count of bases not matched to a gene: 15. Germline V gives CDR1 SGHTA, CDR2 FQGNSA. The CDR3 contains 17 residues. CDR3 in amino acids: CASSPRGPLVIGGELFF. The CDR3 DNA reads as TGTGCCAGCAGCCCCAGGGGGCCGTTAGTAATTGGCGGGGAGCTGTTTTTT.

The chain employs TRBV21-1 and TRBJ1-2; the table names TRBD1, a call not compared with the DNA. TRBV21-1 is designated a pseudogene. The CDR3 extends over 15 amino acids. The CDR3 nucleotides read TGTGCCAGCAGCAAAGTAGGGGCCTCTAACTATGGCTACACCTTC. As protein: CASSKVGASNYGYTF.

This clone was detected a few times. The CDR3 DNA follows: TGTGCCTGGAGTGCCCTGGGCCCCAATCAGCCCCAGCATTTT. Translation gives CAWSALGPNQPQHF. The chain uses TRBV30 and TRBJ1-5; D not certain. CDR3 length equals 14 residues. V was cut by 1 base and J by 3 bases, with 10 bases left in between. The germline CDR1 and CDR2 sequences are GTSNPN and SVGIG (reference sequence).

V usage is TRBV28 and J usage is TRBJ2-7, with D possibly TRBD1 on 6 matching bases. In germline, CDR1 is MDHEN, CDR2 SYDVKM. V was cut by 2 bases and J by 3 bases, with 17 bases left in between. The CDR3 runs 16 residues. The CDR3, as DNA: TGTGCCAGCAGTTTAGGGGGCCAGATCCCTTTCTACGAGCAGTACTTC. Residues: CASSLGGQIPFYEQYF.

The CDR3 region is CASGDSGRTDTQYF. CDR3 nucleotides: TGCGCCAGCGGCGATAGCGGGAGGACAGATACGCAGTATTTT. J is TRBJ2-3 and V is TRBV10-2; 10 positions match TRBD2. The CDR3 runs 14 residues. The V gene's germline CDR1 is WSHSY and CDR2 SAAADI. With 8 bases clipped from V and 3 bases from J, the junction kept 5 bases outside the gene matches.

This sequence joins TRBV5-1 and TRBJ2-2, with 7 bases lining up with TRBD1. From germline, CDR1 is SGHRS and CDR2 YFSETQ. V trimming: 4 bases; J trimming: 7 bases; junction bases outside the gene matches: 16. The CDR3 extends over 17 amino acids. CDR3 DNA sequence: TGCGCCAGCAGCGGTCCCCCGGGACAGATTTCGATCGGGGAGCTGTTTTTT. Its translation is CASSGPPGQISIGELFF. Filled out from reference TRBV5-1 and TRBJ2-2, the complete variable domain reads KAGVTQTPRYLIKTRGQQVTLSCSPISGHRSVSWYQQTPGQGLQFLFEYFSETQRNKGNFPGRFSGRQFSNSRSEMNVSTLELGDSALYLCASSGPPGQISIGELFFGEGSRLTVL.

This chain uses TRBV6-4 with TRBJ1-1; TRBD1 aligns across 8 bases. The CDR3 runs to 13 residues. The germline gives CDR1 MRHNA, CDR2 SNTAGT. Trimming cost V 8 bases and J 1 base; bases outside gene matches: 3. The CDR3 DNA reads as TGTGCCAGCCCGGGACAGGCGAACACTGAAGCTTTCTTT. This encodes CASPGQANTEAFF.

This chain uses TRBV28 with TRBJ1-2; D is unresolved. Germline CDR1 is MDHEN and CDR2 is SYDVKM. CDR3 length equals 12 residues. The germline V and J ends were trimmed by 7 bases and 6 bases, with 12 bases remaining between them. CDR3 in DNA: TGTGCCAGCACGAGAGGGAGAGATGGCTACACCTTC. It translates to CASTRGRDGYTF.

J is TRBJ2-5 and V is TRBV7-7, with no clear D. V lost 0 bases and J lost 2, with 7 bases in between. The V gene's germline CDR1 is SSHAT and CDR2 FNYEAQ (reference sequence). The CDR3 runs to 14 residues. CDR3 region: CASSLAGQQETQYF. CDR3 coding DNA: TGTGCCAGCAGCTTAGCGGGCCAGCAAGAGACCCAGTACTTC.

The rearrangement links TRBV7-2 to TRBJ2-5; D is possibly TRBD1 (7 bases). The length of the CDR3 is 13 residues. V dropped 3 bases and J dropped 10 bases, with 15 bases sitting between them. Germline V gene data show CDR1 as SGHTA and CDR2 as FQGNSA. The CDR3 DNA reads TGTGCCAGCAGCTTGGGACAGACGGGAGACCAGTACTTC. Translation: CASSLGQTGDQYF. Looking up the rest from reference TRBV7-2 and TRBJ2-5 gives the full variable domain: GAGVSQSPSNKVTEKGKDVELRCDPISGHTALYWYRQSLGQGLEFLIYFQGNSAPDKSGLPSDRFSAERTGGSVSTLTIQRTQQEDSAVYLCASSLGQTGDQYFGPGTRLLVL.

This chain links TRBV7-2 with TRBJ2-7; D is possibly TRBD2 (6 bases). The V gene's germline CDR1 is SGHTA and CDR2 FQGNSA. The ends were cut back, 2 bases at V and 0 bases at J, with 17 bases in the middle. CDR3 length equals 17 residues. CDR3 DNA: TGTGCCAGCAGCTTAAGAAAGACTAGACCCGCCTCCTACGAGCAGTACTTC. It translates to CASSLRKTRPASYEQYF.

The chain carries TRBV18 and TRBJ2-3, with TRBD2 as a possible D gene (6 bases). CDR1 is KGHSH, CDR2 LQKENI, per germline. V was cut by 0 bases and J by 0 bases, with 10 bases left in between. This CDR3 comprises 16 residues. The CDR3 nucleotides are TGTGCCAGCTCACCACCGGGGACTGCTAGCACAGATACGCAGTATTTT. This gives the protein CASSPPGTASTDTQYF. Supplemented by reference TRBV18 and TRBJ2-3, the full variable domain reads NAGVMQNPRHLVRRRGQEARLRCSPMKGHSHVYWYRQLPEEGLKFMVYLQKENIIDESGMPKERFSAEFPKEGPSILRIQQVVRGDSAAYFCASSPPGTASTDTQYFGPGTRLTVL.